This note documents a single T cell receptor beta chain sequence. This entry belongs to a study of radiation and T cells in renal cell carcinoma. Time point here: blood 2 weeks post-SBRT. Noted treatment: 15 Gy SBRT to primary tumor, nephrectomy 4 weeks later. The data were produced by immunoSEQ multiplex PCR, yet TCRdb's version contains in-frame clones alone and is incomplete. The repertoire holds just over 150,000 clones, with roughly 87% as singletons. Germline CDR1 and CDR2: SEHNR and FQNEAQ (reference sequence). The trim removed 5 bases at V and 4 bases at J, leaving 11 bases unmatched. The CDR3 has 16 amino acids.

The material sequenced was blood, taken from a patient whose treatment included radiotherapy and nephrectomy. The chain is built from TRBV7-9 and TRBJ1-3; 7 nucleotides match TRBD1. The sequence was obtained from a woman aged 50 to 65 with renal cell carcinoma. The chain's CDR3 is CASSRAPGGDGNTIYF. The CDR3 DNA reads TGTGCCAGCAGCCGGGCCCCAGGGGGAGACGGAAACACCATATATTTT.